These T cell receptor beta chains were read from a single sample in a study of cytomegalovirus exposure and HLA in healthy donors. Profiling relied on immunoSEQ multiplex PCR, and the TCRdb table lists in-frame clones only, not all of them. The sample records 130,000 to 150,000 clones, about 72% being singletons. Source material: PBMCs. The receptors were gathered from a man in his forties in good health and CMV-seronegative. CDR3s include the opening cysteine and the closing phenylalanine or tryptophan. Each record gives: clone size, D gene, V gene, J gene, CDR3 DNA, CDR3 protein. The D gene is left open where the match is weak. Rows may omit the clone size; those that give it use once, few, many or a size class.

>-|TRBD2|TRBV27|TRBJ2-2
TGTGCCAGCAGTTTATTGGGCAGCGGGAGTGACACCGGGGAGCTGTTTTTT
CASSLLGSGSDTGELFF
>-|-|TRBV30|TRBJ1-2
TGTGCCTGGAGTGTACATTCGGGAAACGGCTATGGCTACACCTTC
CAWSVHSGNGYGYTF
>-|-|TRBV19|TRBJ2-7
TGTGCCAGTAGTAACCCTCGGGGGAGAGATATCTACGAGCAGTACTTC
CASSNPRGRDIYEQYF
>few|-|TRBV6-4|TRBJ1-1
TGTGCCAGCAGTGACTCGGCGGGGAAGATTATGAACACTGAAGCTTTCTTT
CASSDSAGKIMNTEAFF
>-|-|TRBV5-1|TRBJ2-7
TGCGCCAGCAGCTTGGAGGGAGGCAAGCAGTACTTC
CASSLEGGKQYF
>-|TRBD2|TRBV28|TRBJ2-7
TGTGCCAGCAGGATTAGCGGGAGCTCATCCTACGAGCAGCACTTC
CASRISGSSSYEQHF
>-|-|TRBV11-2|TRBJ2-3
TGTGCCAGCAGCTTAGCGTGGCGGGTCCGGCAAGATACGCAGTATTTT
CASSLAWRVRQDTQYF
>-|TRBD1|TRBV2|TRBJ1-1
TGTGCCAGCAGGGAGACAGGGGGATGGGGAGAAACTGAAGCTTTCTTT
CASRETGGWGETEAFF
>few|-|TRBV6-6|TRBJ2-1
TGTGCCAGCAGTTACAGGGCAGGGCCGGGTGAGCAGTTCTTC
CASSYRAGPGEQFF
>few|TRBD2|TRBV5-1|TRBJ2-7
TGCGCCAGCAGCTTGAGGGCGGCAACTAGCGGGAGGAACACCTACGAGCAGTACTTC
CASSLRAATSGRNTYEQYF
>-|-|TRBV4-2|TRBJ1-2
TGTGCCAGCAGCCAAGAGGGTGCGGTACTCAATAGCGGCTACACCTTC
CASSQEGAVLNSGYTF
>-|TRBD1|TRBV12-5|TRBJ2-5
TGTGCTAGTGGTTCGCCCGGGACAGGGGCGACCCAGTACTTC
CASGSPGTGATQYF
>-|TRBD1|TRBV5-1|TRBJ2-7
TGCGCCAGCAGCTTGGGGGACAGGGGTGGGTCCTACGAGCAGTACTTC
CASSLGDRGGSYEQYF
>-|-|TRBV6-6|TRBJ1-1
TGTGCCTCATTGGGAGGCAGGGAAGGAAGAACTGAAGCTTTCTTT
CASLGGREGRTEAFF
>-|-|TRBV29-1|TRBJ2-7
TGCAGCGTTGGCCAGCGGGCGACCTACGAGCAGTACTTC
CSVGQRATYEQYF
>few|TRBD1|TRBV29-1|TRBJ1-2
TGCAGCGGGGGGGACAGGGACTCCTATGGCTACCCCTTC
CSGGDRDSYGYPF
>few|-|TRBV4-3|TRBJ1-2
TGCGCCAGCAGCCTGCGGGCGGTCTCTAACTATGGCTACACCTTC
CASSLRAVSNYGYTF